These T cell receptor beta chains were read from a single sample in a study of metastatic and nonmetastatic thyroid tumors. TCRdb re-processed the PCR reads through MiXCR. This sample carries 13,000 to 15,000 clones, about 28% of them seen once, and the ten largest clones take roughly 3.8%. Sequenced sample: blood. The receptors here all came from a female donor with papillary thyroid cancer or a benign thyroid nodule (not recorded which). Some clones in this sample may be carry-over from other donors' samples. The CDR3 runs from the conserved cysteine through the conserved F or W. Fields, in order: V gene, D gene, clone size, J gene, CDR3 DNA, CDR3 protein. The D gene is left open where the match is weak. Only part of the rows carry a size: once, few, many, or a class if the clone is expanded.

>TRBV28|TRBD2|-|TRBJ2-2
TGTGCCAGCAGCCCGGGACTAGCGGGAGCCGCGAACACCGGGGAGCTGTTTTTT
CASSPGLAGAANTGELFF
>TRBV4-3|TRBD2|medium-sized|TRBJ2-7
TGCGCCAGCAGCCAAAGATGGGATAGCGGGATCAACGAGCAGTACTTC
CASSQRWDSGINEQYF
>TRBV11-2|-|many|TRBJ2-3
TGTGCCAGCAGCTCGGGGACTTCCACAGATACGCAGTATTTT
CASSSGTSTDTQYF
>TRBV18|-|-|TRBJ2-3
TGTGCCAGCTCGGGCGGCACAGATACGCAGTATTTT
CASSGGTDTQYF
>TRBV13|-|-|TRBJ1-2
TGTGCCAGCAGCCGTTGGCTCGCGACAGACCGTGGCTACACCTTC
CASSRWLATDRGYTF
>TRBV24-1|TRBD2|medium-sized|TRBJ2-3
TGTGCCACCAGTGATTCCCCGGGGGGGCTGGATACGCAGTATTTT
CATSDSPGGLDTQYF
>TRBV12-3/TRBV12-4|-|-|TRBJ2-7
TGTGCCAGCAGTCCGGACTACGAGCAGTACTTC
CASSPDYEQYF
>TRBV6-1|-|few|TRBJ2-5
TGTGCCAGCAGCCACCAAGAGACCCAGTACTTC
CASSHQETQYF
>TRBV7-9|-|medium-sized|TRBJ2-1
TGTGCCAGCAGCTTAGGATTTGGGGGAAACTACAATGAGCAGTTCTTC
CASSLGFGGNYNEQFF
>TRBV19|-|few|TRBJ1-1
TGTGCCAGTAGTATTAGGGTGATGAACACTGAAGCTTTCTTT
CASSIRVMNTEAFF
>TRBV28|-|-|TRBJ1-2
TGTGCCAGCAGGTCTTACATTGGCTACACCTTC
CASRSYIGYTF
>TRBV12-3/TRBV12-4|TRBD2|medium-sized|TRBJ2-3
TGTGCCAGCAGGGCGGGAGGGCCGGTAGATACGCAGTATTTT
CASRAGGPVDTQYF
>TRBV7-2|TRBD1|medium-sized|TRBJ2-7
TGTGCCAGCAGCAAAAGTGTCGGACAGGGAACCTACGAGCAGTACTTC
CASSKSVGQGTYEQYF
>TRBV20-1|-|medium-sized|TRBJ2-1
TGCAGTGCTAGAGACCCCCCGCCGGGGGACTACAATGAGCAGTTCTTC
CSARDPPPGDYNEQFF
>TRBV27|TRBD2|-|TRBJ2-7
TGTGCCAGCAGGACGGGAGGGCCGTCTGACGAGCAGTACTTC
CASRTGGPSDEQYF
>TRBV20-1|-|-|TRBJ2-1
TGCAGTGCTAGAAGGGGTAATGAGCAGTTCTTC
CSARRGNEQFF
>TRBV4-3|-|many|TRBJ1-2
TGCGCCAGCAGCCAAGCCCCTACAGGGTCCAACTATGGCTACACCTTC
CASSQAPTGSNYGYTF
>TRBV20-1|-|-|TRBJ2-7
TGCAGTGCTAGAGTTGGGTCCACCCCGGGCGAGCAGTACTTC
CSARVGSTPGEQYF
>TRBV20-1|TRBD2|medium-sized|TRBJ2-7
TGCAGTGCTAGGCGCGATAGCGGGAGGTACGAGCAGTACTTC
CSARRDSGRYEQYF
>TRBV5-1|-|-|TRBJ2-7
TGCGCCAGCAGCGAGACACCCGGGACGCCCTCCGAGCAGTACTTC
CASSETPGTPSEQYF
>TRBV5-1|-|-|TRBJ2-3
TGCGCCAGCAGCCAAATGTCGCTAGGGGCAGATACGCAGTATTTT
CASSQMSLGADTQYF
>TRBV5-5|TRBD2|many|TRBJ2-7
TGTGCCAGCAGCCTTGATCGCGGGGGGGCGGCCTACGAGCAGTACTTC
CASSLDRGGAAYEQYF